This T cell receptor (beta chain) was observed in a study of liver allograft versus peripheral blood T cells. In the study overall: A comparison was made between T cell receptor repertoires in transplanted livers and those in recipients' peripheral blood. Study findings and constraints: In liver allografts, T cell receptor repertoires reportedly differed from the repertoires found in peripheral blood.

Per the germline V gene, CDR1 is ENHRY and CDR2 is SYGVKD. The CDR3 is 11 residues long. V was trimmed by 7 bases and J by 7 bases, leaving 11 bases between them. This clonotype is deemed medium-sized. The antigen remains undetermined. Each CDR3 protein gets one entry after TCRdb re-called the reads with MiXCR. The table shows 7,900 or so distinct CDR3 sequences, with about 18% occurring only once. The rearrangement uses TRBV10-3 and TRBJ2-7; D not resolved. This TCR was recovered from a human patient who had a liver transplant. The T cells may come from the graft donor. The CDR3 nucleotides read TGTGCCATCAAGTCCCTGGGAGAGCAGTACTTC. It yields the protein CAIKSLGEQYF.